Presented here are 21 T cell receptor beta chains from one specimen sequenced in a study of blood T cell repertoires in COVID-19. Profiling relied on immunoSEQ multiplex PCR, and the TCRdb table lists in-frame clones only, not all of them. The table includes around 300,000 clones, 65% to 90% detected once. Sequenced input: peripheral blood. These receptors were collected from a human donor in a cohort sampled during active COVID-19.

The chain combines TRBV5-1 with TRBJ2-3, with TRBD1 as a possible D gene (6 bases). There are 15 residues in the CDR3. V was trimmed by 0 bases and J by 0 bases, leaving 8 bases between them. Germline lookup yields CDR1 SGHRS and CDR2 YFSETQ. The CDR3 nucleotides read TGCGCCAGCAGCTTGGTCCAGGGGAGCACAGATACGCAGTATTTT. Encoded protein: CASSLVQGSTDTQYF.

The chain is built from TRBV11-2 and TRBJ1-2, with D tentatively TRBD1 (5 bases). The ends were cut back, 5 bases at V and 7 bases at J, with 17 bases in the middle. Germline V lookup: CDR1 SGHAT, CDR2 FQNNGV. The CDR3 loop spans 14 amino acids. The CDR3 DNA sequence: TGTGCCAGCAGCACCGTCAGGACACCCACTGGCTACACCTTC. This encodes CASSTVRTPTGYTF.

The rearrangement joins TRBV29-1 to TRBJ2-3; 10 bases are a match to TRBD2. CDR1 is SQVTM, CDR2 ANQGSEA, per germline. This CDR3 spans 14 amino acids. After removal of 7 bases from V and 0 bases from J, the junction contained 4 bases not matched to a gene. CDR3 bases: TGCAGCGAGTCGACTAGCGGGAGCACAGATACGCAGTATTTT. Translating it yields CSESTSGSTDTQYF.

In its sample, this clone was seen once. This sample also contains other DNA sequences that code for the same CDR3. The chain employs TRBV18 and TRBJ2-7; 9 bases agree with TRBD1. Looked up from germline, CDR1 is KGHSH and CDR2 is LQKENI. There are 15 residues in the CDR3. V lost 0 bases to trimming and J lost 4 bases; unmatched junction nucleotides: 4. The CDR3: CASSPPGQGVYEQYF. The CDR3 coding sequence is TGTGCCAGCTCACCACCGGGACAGGGAGTTTACGAGCAGTACTTC.

The chain carries TRBV6-2 or TRBV6-3 and TRBJ2-7, with TRBD1 matching 7 bases. The CDR3 extends over 14 amino acids. Germline loops: CDR1 MNHEY, CDR2 SVGEGT. V lost 6 bases, J lost 4 bases, and 9 bases stayed unmatched. As DNA, the CDR3 is TGTGCCAGCAGCCCCCGACAGGGCAAATACGAGCAGTACTTC. Translated, it gives CASSPRQGKYEQYF.

The genes are TRBV7-2 and TRBJ1-6; 7 bases map to TRBD1. The CDR3 loop spans 15 amino acids. CDR1 and CDR2 (germline): SGHTA, FQGNSA. V gave up 4 bases and J gave up 9 bases; unmatched junction bases: 9. CDR3 sequence reads: CASSSDRVKGSPLHF. The CDR3 nucleotides read TGTGCCAGCAGCTCAGACAGGGTTAAGGGTTCACCCCTCCACTTT.

This chain links TRBV7-9 with TRBJ2-7, with TRBD2 identical over 10 bases. Trimming cost V 5 bases and J 2 bases; bases outside gene matches: 6. The germline CDR1 and CDR2 sequences are SEHNR and FQNEAQ (reference sequence). The CDR3 is 15 residues long. CDR3 amino acids: CASSPPSGRPYEQYF. The CDR3 coding sequence is TGTGCCAGCAGCCCCCCTAGCGGGAGACCCTACGAGCAGTACTTC.

This clone came up once. The chain joins TRBV7-3 to TRBJ2-7; unclear D gene. The CDR3 totals 14 residues. The germline V gene has CDR1 SGHTA and CDR2 FQGTGA. Deletions cut 2 bases from V and 0 bases from J, with 8 bases between. The CDR3 nucleotides are TGTGCCAGCAGCTTAGGCGGCGTCTCCTACGAGCAGTACTTC. Its translation: CASSLGGVSYEQYF.

The chain links TRBV15 to TRBJ2-2; weak D call: TRBD2 (5 bases). The CDR3 length is 14 residues. Trimming shortened V by 5 bases and J by 7 bases, and 14 bases separated the two germline ends. Germline lookup yields CDR1 LNHNV and CDR2 YYDKDF (reference sequence). As DNA, the CDR3 is TGTGCCACCAGCTTTTGGGAGTGGAACGGGGAGCTGTTTTTT. This translates into CATSFWEWNGELFF.

The chain links TRBV5-3 to TRBJ1-2; maybe TRBD1 (6 bases). TRBV5-3 is marked as an open reading frame, function uncertain. This CDR3 region has 16 residues. Deletions cut 0 bases from V and 1 base from J, with 13 bases between. DNA for the CDR3: TGTGCCAGAAGCTTGGGATGGGGGCCCTGTAACTATGGCTACACCTTC. Its protein is CARSLGWGPCNYGYTF.

This clone showed up just a few times. This chain uses TRBV5-1 with TRBJ2-5; tentatively, D is TRBD2 (7 bases). The germline V gene encodes CDR1 SGHRS and CDR2 YFSETQ. V shed 0 bases and J shed 5 bases, with 14 bases lying between them. The CDR3 consists of 15 residues. CDR3 residues: CASSLAVGGRETQYF. The DNA of the CDR3 is TGCGCCAGCAGCTTGGCCGTCGGGGGGCGGGAGACCCAGTACTTC.

The chain links TRBV18 to TRBJ1-1, with TRBD1 matching 8 bases. V lost 3 bases, J lost 1 base, and 7 bases stayed unmatched. Germline V gene data show CDR1 as KGHSH and CDR2 as LQKENI. The CDR3 contains 16 residues. The CDR3 nucleotides are TGTGCCAGCTCACCGAGGTTGGGACAGGCGAACACTGAAGCTTTCTTT. Its protein product is CASSPRLGQANTEAFF. Based on the CDR3 plus reference TRBV18 and TRBJ1-1, the full variable domain is NAGVMQNPRHLVRRRGQEARLRCSPMKGHSHVYWYRQLPEEGLKFMVYLQKENIIDESGMPKERFSAEFPKEGPSILRIQQVVRGDSAAYFCASSPRLGQANTEAFFGQGTRLTVV.

V and J are TRBV29-1 and TRBJ1-1; no clear D gene. The CDR3 length is 10 residues. V was shortened by 7 bases and J by 5 bases, with 8 bases between the two germline ends. The germline V gene has CDR1 SQVTM and CDR2 ANQGSEA. For the CDR3, the DNA is TGCAGCGCTGCTACGACTGAAGCTTTCTTT. This sequence encodes CSAATTEAFF.

The genes are TRBV5-4 and TRBJ2-4; 10 bases fit TRBD2. The CDR3 covers 14 residues. The germline gives CDR1 SGHNT, CDR2 YYREEE (reference sequence). The trim removed 4 bases at V and 7 bases at J, leaving 5 bases unmatched. The CDR3 reads CASSVKAGGNIQYF. The CDR3 nucleotides read TGTGCCAGCAGCGTAAAAGCGGGGGGGAACATTCAGTACTTC.

The rearrangement links TRBV7-2 to TRBJ1-2; 10 bases are shared with TRBD1. Trimming at V came to 5 bases and at J to 8 bases, leaving 11 bases not matched to a gene. Looked up from germline, CDR1 is SGHTA and CDR2 is FQGNSA. This CDR3 has 15 amino acids. CDR3 in amino acids: CASSVTGTGVSGYTF. Written as DNA, the CDR3 is TGTGCCAGCAGCGTAACCGGGACAGGGGTTAGCGGCTACACCTTC.

This clone appeared a single time. The chain joins TRBV19 to TRBJ1-4; D is undetermined. V was trimmed by 8 bases and J by 7 bases, leaving 11 bases between them. Germline loops: CDR1 LNHDA, CDR2 SQIVND (reference sequence). The CDR3 covers 12 residues. The CDR3 DNA is TGTGCCAGTCGGGTGAGAGGTGAAAAACTGTTTTTT. Translated: CASRVRGEKLFF.

The genes are TRBV9 and TRBJ1-1, with TRBD1 as a possible D gene (6 bases). Germline-derived CDR1 and CDR2 are SGDLS and YYNGEE. CDR3 length: 15 residues. V gave up 0 bases and J gave up 2 bases, with 11 bases separating them. For the CDR3, the DNA is TGTGCCAGCAGCGTAGCTCCAGGGGCAAACACTGAAGCTTTCTTT. It is translated as CASSVAPGANTEAFF.

V is TRBV6-2 or TRBV6-3 and J is TRBJ2-3; 7 positions agree with TRBD2. CDR1 and CDR2 (germline): MNHEY, SVGEGT. The length of the CDR3 is 15 residues. Unmatched junction bases numbered 8, after V lost 6 bases and J lost 2 bases. The CDR3 DNA sequence: TGTGCCAGCAGCCCCTTAGGGAGGGTCACAGATACGCAGTATTTT. Amino acid sequence: CASSPLGRVTDTQYF.

The J gene is TRBJ2-1, the V gene TRBV6-1, with 9 bases lining up with TRBD1. V lost 1 base and J lost 8; bases outside the gene matches: 6. The CDR3 is 15 amino acids. Germline-derived CDR1 and CDR2 are MNHNS and SASEGT. The CDR3 bases are TGTGCCAGCAGTGAAGGCGGGACAGGGAGTTATGAGCAGTTCTTC. Its translation is CASSEGGTGSYEQFF.

This clone turned up a few times. The V and J genes are TRBV6-1 and TRBJ1-5; no clear D. Trimming stripped 3 bases from V and 3 bases from J, with 9 bases between. Germline-derived CDR1 and CDR2 are MNHNS and SASEGT. The CDR3 is 14 residues long. The CDR3: CASSEAADNQPQHF. The CDR3 DNA sequence: TGTGCCAGCAGTGAGGCGGCAGACAATCAGCCCCAGCATTTT.

The V and J genes are TRBV27 and TRBJ2-1; TRBD2 matches at 12 bases. CDR1 is MNHEY, CDR2 SMNVEV, per germline (reference sequence). This CDR3 region has 17 residues. Trimming at V came to 5 bases and at J to 3 bases, leaving 8 bases not matched to a gene. In DNA form, the CDR3 reads TGTGCCAGCAGTCAAAGACTAGCGGGGGCCCACTACAATGAGCAGTTCTTC. It is translated as CASSQRLAGAHYNEQFF.